A selection of T cell receptor beta chains follows, all from one sample in a study of vaccination and CD4 T cells after COVID-19. The antigens for these receptors are not known. TCRdb fed the PCR reads into MiXCR, producing one record per CDR3 protein. The sample shows about 9,000 distinct CDR3 sequences, roughly 19% of them seen only once. Material: CD4+ T cells from blood, cultured in vitro, obtained after SARS-CoV-2 vaccination. These receptors originate from a human donor who had recovered from COVID-19. Both conserved end residues are part of each CDR3. D genes are given only for firm matches. Only some rows state a clone size, as once, few, many or a class for expanded clones.

clone size	V gene	D gene	J gene	CDR3 length	CDR3 protein	CDR3 DNA
NA	TRBV7-6	NA	TRBJ2-2	13	CASSRGSDGELFF	TGTGCCAGCAGCCGGGGCTCCGACGGGGAGCTGTTTTTT
few	TRBV28	NA	TRBJ1-1	15	CASSLSTRGNTEAFF	TGTGCCAGCAGTTTGAGCACGAGGGGGAACACTGAAGCTTTCTTT
many	TRBV7-2	NA	TRBJ2-1	14	CASSLTVAYNEQFF	TGTGCCAGCAGCTTAACTGTAGCCTACAATGAGCAGTTCTTC
NA	TRBV7-9	NA	TRBJ1-2	14	CASSSGQRGYGYTF	TGTGCCAGCAGCTCCGGACAGCGTGGCTATGGCTACACCTTC
few	TRBV19	NA	TRBJ1-6	18	CASSISRGVGSYNSPLHF	TGTGCCAGTAGTATCTCAAGGGGGGTCGGCTCCTATAATTCACCCCTCCACTTT
once	TRBV19	NA	TRBJ1-3	13	CASSSDGGNTIYF	TGTGCCAGTAGTAGCGACGGGGGAAACACCATATATTTT
NA	TRBV28	NA	TRBJ1-5	14	CASRGGIRNQPQHF	TGTGCCAGCCGGGGGGGAATTCGCAATCAGCCCCAGCATTTT
medium-sized	TRBV19	NA	TRBJ2-6	16	CASSIRPSSGANVLTF	TGTGCCAGTAGTATAAGGCCTAGCTCTGGGGCCAACGTCCTGACTTTC
NA	TRBV10-2	NA	TRBJ1-2	11	CASSVNYGYTF	TGCGCCAGCAGTGTCAACTATGGCTACACCTTC
medium-sized	TRBV7-2	TRBD2	TRBJ2-7	14	CASSLASPGGEQYF	TGTGCCAGCAGCTTAGCCTCCCCGGGGGGAGAGCAGTACTTC
medium-sized	TRBV20-1	NA	TRBJ1-6	15	CSAVAFGGRGSPLHF	TGCAGTGCTGTAGCATTCGGGGGCAGGGGTTCACCCCTCCACTTT
medium-sized	TRBV7-3	NA	TRBJ2-5	13	CASSLGTRETQYF	TGTGCCAGCAGCTTAGGGACGCGGGAGACCCAGTACTTC
NA	TRBV27	NA	TRBJ2-3	16	CASSRSFTSYADTQYF	TGTGCCAGCAGCCGAAGTTTCACTTCGTATGCAGATACGCAGTATTTT
NA	TRBV11-3	TRBD1	TRBJ1-1	16	CASSNGQGAWNTEAFF	TGTGCCAGCAGCAATGGACAGGGGGCCTGGAACACTGAAGCTTTCTTT
few	TRBV20-1	TRBD2	TRBJ2-7	13	CSSGLADSYEQYF	TGCAGTTCGGGACTAGCGGACTCCTACGAGCAGTACTTC
NA	TRBV5-5	TRBD1	TRBJ1-6	18	CASGGPDRVLSYNSPLHF	TGTGCCAGCGGCGGCCCAGACAGGGTCCTCTCCTATAATTCACCCCTCCACTTT
NA	TRBV7-9	TRBD1	TRBJ2-7	14	CASSFRQGAHEQYF	TGTGCCAGCAGCTTTCGACAGGGGGCTCACGAGCAGTACTTC
NA	TRBV7-6	NA	TRBJ1-3	15	CASPSRALSGNTIYF	TGTGCCAGCCCTAGTAGGGCCCTCTCTGGAAACACCATATATTTT
many	TRBV20-1	TRBD1	TRBJ1-5	14	CSARDHRGNQPQHF	TGCAGTGCTAGAGATCACAGGGGTAATCAGCCCCAGCATTTT
medium-sized	TRBV19	NA	TRBJ2-5	13	CASSIGVQETQYF	TGTGCCAGTAGTATAGGAGTACAAGAGACCCAGTACTTC
NA	TRBV11-2	NA	TRBJ1-2	11	CASSFRGGYTF	TGTGCCAGCAGCTTTAGGGGGGGCTACACCTTC
medium-sized	TRBV6-5	NA	TRBJ2-7	17	CASSYSARSSGSYEQYF	TGTGCCAGCAGTTACTCGGCACGGAGTAGCGGCTCCTACGAGCAGTACTTC
NA	TRBV19	TRBD1	TRBJ1-2	13	CASSIRDSYGYTF	TGTGCCAGTAGTATCCGGGACAGCTATGGCTACACCTTC
few	TRBV28	NA	TRBJ2-3	11	CASSSSDTQYF	TGTGCCAGCAGTTCGAGCGATACGCAGTATTTT
NA	TRBV25-1	TRBD1	TRBJ2-3	15	CASSTGGPRTDTQYF	TGTGCCAGCAGTACAGGGGGCCCTCGAACAGATACGCAGTATTTT
few	TRBV7-8	TRBD2	TRBJ2-3	16	CASSIGAGSSTDTQYF	TGTGCCAGCAGCATAGGAGCGGGATCAAGCACAGATACGCAGTATTTT
NA	TRBV27	TRBD1	TRBJ2-7	15	CASSSWTGGIYEQYF	TGTGCCAGCAGTTCCTGGACAGGGGGGATCTACGAGCAGTACTTC
medium-sized	TRBV7-8	NA	TRBJ2-5	13	CATSAAPTETQYF	TGTGCCACCTCCGCCGCGCCGACGGAGACCCAGTACTTC
NA	TRBV19	NA	TRBJ2-3	16	CASSGGRTLGADTQYF	TGTGCCAGTAGCGGAGGCCGGACGCTCGGGGCAGATACGCAGTATTTT
many	TRBV20-1	TRBD2	TRBJ2-7	16	CSARDPKRGPSYEQYF	TGCAGTGCTAGAGACCCAAAGCGGGGGCCTTCCTACGAGCAGTACTTC
medium-sized	TRBV7-6	NA	TRBJ2-7	12	CASSWGPGEQYF	TGTGCCAGCAGTTGGGGGCCCGGGGAGCAGTACTTC
NA	TRBV6-4	NA	TRBJ1-5	18	CASSSQWGPLYSNQPQHF	TGTGCCAGCAGCTCCCAATGGGGTCCCCTATATAGCAATCAGCCCCAGCATTTT
NA	TRBV28	NA	TRBJ2-2	10	CASSGGELFF	TGTGCCAGCAGCGGCGGGGAGCTGTTTTTT
NA	TRBV4-1	TRBD2	TRBJ2-7	16	CASSQGETGTSDEQYF	TGCGCCAGCAGCCAAGGAGAAACCGGGACTAGCGACGAGCAGTACTTC
NA	TRBV2	NA	TRBJ2-3	13	CASSATNTDTQYF	TGTGCCAGCAGTGCAACTAACACAGATACGCAGTATTTT
NA	TRBV4-1	NA	TRBJ1-1	16	CASSQAPARGNTEAFF	TGCGCCAGCAGCCAAGCCCCAGCGCGGGGAAACACTGAAGCTTTCTTT
NA	TRBV20-1	NA	TRBJ2-1	12	CSASATVNEQFF	TGCAGTGCCTCCGCGACAGTCAATGAGCAGTTCTTC
NA	TRBV27	NA	TRBJ1-4	14	CASRSLGLGEKLFF	TGTGCCAGCAGGTCTCTGGGCTTGGGTGAAAAACTGTTTTTT
NA	TRBV7-3	TRBD1	TRBJ2-1	16	CASSLTSDRAYNEQFF	TGTGCCAGCAGCTTAACTAGCGACAGGGCCTACAATGAGCAGTTCTTC
many	TRBV28	NA	TRBJ1-1	14	CASSLLTDSPKAFF	TGTGCCAGCAGTCTCCTGACCGATAGCCCAAAAGCTTTCTTT
few	TRBV4-1	TRBD1	TRBJ2-5	14	CASSQEGTAETQYF	TGCGCCAGCAGCCAAGAGGGGACAGCAGAGACCCAGTACTTC
many	TRBV7-2	NA	TRBJ2-1	13	CASSLVGGDEQFF	TGTGCCAGCAGCTTAGTCGGGGGTGATGAGCAGTTCTTC
many	TRBV6-1	TRBD1	TRBJ2-1	15	CASRGQGRQYNEQFF	TGTGCCAGCAGAGGACAGGGTCGACAATACAATGAGCAGTTCTTC
medium-sized	TRBV6-1	NA	TRBJ2-5	14	CASSASFSGETQYF	TGTGCCAGCAGTGCCTCCTTCTCCGGAGAGACCCAGTACTTC
few	TRBV10-3	TRBD1	TRBJ2-7	13	CAIRGQELYEQYF	TGTGCCATCAGGGGACAGGAGCTATACGAGCAGTACTTC
NA	TRBV19	NA	TRBJ2-7	15	CASSTDPQGLYEQYF	TGTGCCAGTAGTACAGACCCTCAAGGGTTATACGAGCAGTACTTC
many	TRBV7-2	NA	TRBJ1-5	15	CASSLGARVDQPQHF	TGTGCCAGCAGCTTAGGGGCCAGGGTAGATCAGCCCCAGCATTTT
medium-sized	TRBV28	NA	TRBJ1-2	13	CASSLLTDYGYTF	TGTGCCAGCAGTTTATTGACGGATTATGGCTACACCTTC